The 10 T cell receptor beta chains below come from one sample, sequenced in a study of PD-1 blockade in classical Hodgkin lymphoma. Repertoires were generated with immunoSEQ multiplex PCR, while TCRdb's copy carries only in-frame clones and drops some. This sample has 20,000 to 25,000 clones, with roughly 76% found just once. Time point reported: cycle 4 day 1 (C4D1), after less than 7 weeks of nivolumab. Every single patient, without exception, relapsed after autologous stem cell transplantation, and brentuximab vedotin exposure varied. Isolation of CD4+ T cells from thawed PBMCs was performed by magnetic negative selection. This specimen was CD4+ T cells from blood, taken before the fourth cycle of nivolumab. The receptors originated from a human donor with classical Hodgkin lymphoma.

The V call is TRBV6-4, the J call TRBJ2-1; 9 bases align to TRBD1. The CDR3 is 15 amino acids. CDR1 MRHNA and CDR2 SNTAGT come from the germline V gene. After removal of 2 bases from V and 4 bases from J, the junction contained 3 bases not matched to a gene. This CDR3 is CASSDGQGPYNEQFF. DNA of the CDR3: TGTGCCAGCAGTGACGGACAGGGGCCGTACAATGAGCAGTTCTTC.

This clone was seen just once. The CDR3 reads CASSYDGWDTQYF. In nucleotides, the CDR3 is TGTGCCAGCAGTTACGACGGTTGGGATACGCAGTATTTT. The chain joins TRBV6-6 to TRBJ2-3; D is uncertain. The germline gives CDR1 MNHNY, CDR2 SVGAGI (reference sequence). The CDR3 is 13 amino acids. V lost 2 bases, J lost 6 bases, and 9 bases lay in between.

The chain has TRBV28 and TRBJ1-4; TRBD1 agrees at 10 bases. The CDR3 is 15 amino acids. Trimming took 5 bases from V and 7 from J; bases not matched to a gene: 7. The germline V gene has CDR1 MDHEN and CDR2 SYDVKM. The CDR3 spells CASSVTGGWGEKLFF. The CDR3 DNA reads TGTGCCAGCAGTGTGACAGGGGGCTGGGGTGAAAAACTGTTTTTT.

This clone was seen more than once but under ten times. The CDR3 is CASSLDGQGPNEKLFF. Here the CDR3 DNA reads TGTGCCAGCAGCCTGGATGGACAGGGACCTAATGAAAAACTGTTTTTT. This chain links TRBV4-2 with TRBJ1-4, with TRBD1 matching over 8 bases. Per the germline V gene, CDR1 is LGHNA and CDR2 is YNFKEQ. V was pared by 4 bases and J by 3 bases, with 7 bases of the junction left unmatched. This CDR3 contains 16 residues.

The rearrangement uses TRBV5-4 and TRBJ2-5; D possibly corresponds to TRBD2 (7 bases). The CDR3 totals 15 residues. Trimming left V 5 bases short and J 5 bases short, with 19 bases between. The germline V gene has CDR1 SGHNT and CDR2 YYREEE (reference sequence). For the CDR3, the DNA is TGTGCCAGCAGTCGAGAAGGGGGGGACGGGGAGACCCAGTACTTC. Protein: CASSREGGDGETQYF. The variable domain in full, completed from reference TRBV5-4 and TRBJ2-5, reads ETGVTQSPTHLIKTRGQQVTLRCSSQSGHNTVSWYQQALGQGPQFIFQYYREEENGRGNFPPRFSGLQFPNYSSELNVNALELDDSALYLCASSREGGDGETQYFGPGTRLLVL.

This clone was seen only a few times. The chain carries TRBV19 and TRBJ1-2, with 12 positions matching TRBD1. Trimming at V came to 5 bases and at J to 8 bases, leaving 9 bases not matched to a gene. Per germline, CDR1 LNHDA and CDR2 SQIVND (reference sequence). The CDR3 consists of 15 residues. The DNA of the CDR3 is TGTGCCAGTAGTGTGCCGGGACAGGGGGCGATCGGCTACACCTTC. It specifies CASSVPGQGAIGYTF.

The CDR3 spells CASSYRNRQGYEQYF. For the CDR3, the DNA is TGTGCCAGCAGTTACCGGAACAGACAGGGCTACGAGCAGTACTTC. This chain connects TRBV6-5 to TRBJ2-7; 7 bases align to TRBD1. The CDR3 covers 15 residues. The germline V gene encodes CDR1 MNHEY and CDR2 SVGAGI. V was pared by 2 bases and J by 3 bases, with 7 bases of the junction left unmatched.

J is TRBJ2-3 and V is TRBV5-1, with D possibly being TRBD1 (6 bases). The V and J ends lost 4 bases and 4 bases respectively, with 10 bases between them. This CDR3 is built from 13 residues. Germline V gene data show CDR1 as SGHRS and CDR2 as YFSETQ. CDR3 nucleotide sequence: TGCGCCAGCAGCCTGGACAGTTCAGATACGCAGTATTTT. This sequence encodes CASSLDSSDTQYF. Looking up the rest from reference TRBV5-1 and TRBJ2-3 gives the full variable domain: KAGVTQTPRYLIKTRGQQVTLSCSPISGHRSVSWYQQTPGQGLQFLFEYFSETQRNKGNFPGRFSGRQFSNSRSEMNVSTLELGDSALYLCASSLDSSDTQYFGPGTRLTVL.

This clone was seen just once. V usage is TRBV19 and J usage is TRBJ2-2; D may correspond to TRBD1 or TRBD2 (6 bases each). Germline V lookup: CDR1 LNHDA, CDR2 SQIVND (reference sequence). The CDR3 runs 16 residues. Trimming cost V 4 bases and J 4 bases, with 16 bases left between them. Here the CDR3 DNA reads TGTGCCAGTAGTAGGGTCGGGGGCGCGGGCACCGGGGAGCTGTTTTTT. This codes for CASSRVGGAGTGELFF.

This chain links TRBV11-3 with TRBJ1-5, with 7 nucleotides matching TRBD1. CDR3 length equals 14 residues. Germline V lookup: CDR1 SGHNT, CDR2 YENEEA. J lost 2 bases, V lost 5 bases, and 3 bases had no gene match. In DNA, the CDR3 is TGTGCCAGCAGCCCCGGGACAGGCAATCAGCCCCAGCATTTT. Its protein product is CASSPGTGNQPQHF.